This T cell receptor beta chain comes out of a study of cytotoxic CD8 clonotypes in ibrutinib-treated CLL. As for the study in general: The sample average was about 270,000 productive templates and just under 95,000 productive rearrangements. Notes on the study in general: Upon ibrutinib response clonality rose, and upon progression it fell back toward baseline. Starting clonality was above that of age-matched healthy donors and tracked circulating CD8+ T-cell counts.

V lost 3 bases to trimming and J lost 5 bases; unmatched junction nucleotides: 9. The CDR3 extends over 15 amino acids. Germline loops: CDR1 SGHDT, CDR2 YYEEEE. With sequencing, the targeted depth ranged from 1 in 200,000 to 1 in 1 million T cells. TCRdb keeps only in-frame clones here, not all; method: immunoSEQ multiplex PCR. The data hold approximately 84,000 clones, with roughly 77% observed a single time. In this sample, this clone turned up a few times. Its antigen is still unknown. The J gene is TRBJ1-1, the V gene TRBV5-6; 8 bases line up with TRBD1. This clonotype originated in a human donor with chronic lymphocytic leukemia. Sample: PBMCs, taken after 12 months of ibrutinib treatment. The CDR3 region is CASSSLDRVRTEAFF. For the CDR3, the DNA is TGTGCCAGCAGCTCATTGGACAGGGTAAGGACTGAAGCTTTCTTT.